This TCR beta chain was documented in a study of beta chain features in type 1 diabetes. Comments on this clone: What it recognizes is unknown.

The investigators reverse transcribed all of the isolated RNA, so they sequenced expressed TCRB transcripts. Clones were sequenced by immunoSEQ multiplex PCR, and TCRdb holds only the in-frame ones, with some missing. This table holds about 340,000 clones, around 9% found once. Germline lookup yields CDR1 SGHRS and CDR2 YFSETQ. Trimming pared 4 bases from V and 5 bases from J, leaving 18 bases between. The CDR3 is 15 amino acids. Study results and caveats: TCRB CDR3s were moderately but significantly shorter in Type 1 diabetes patients in all four CD4+ subsets.

The rearrangement uses TRBV5-1 and TRBJ2-5; TRBD2 might be the D (6 bases). The TCR comes from a man aged 25 to 40 with type 1 diabetes. Sequences were obtained from central memory CD4+ T cells from blood. This chain's CDR3 is CASSIGDSRGETQYF. The CDR3 DNA follows: TGCGCCAGCAGCATAGGGGACTCACGGGGGGAGACCCAGTACTTC.